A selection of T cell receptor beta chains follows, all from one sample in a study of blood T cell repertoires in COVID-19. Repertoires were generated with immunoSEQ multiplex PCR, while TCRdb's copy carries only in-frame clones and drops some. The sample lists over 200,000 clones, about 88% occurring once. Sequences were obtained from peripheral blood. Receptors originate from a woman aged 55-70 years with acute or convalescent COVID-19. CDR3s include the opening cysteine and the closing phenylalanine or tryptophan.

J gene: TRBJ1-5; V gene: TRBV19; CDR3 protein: CASSILLGAEADQPQHF
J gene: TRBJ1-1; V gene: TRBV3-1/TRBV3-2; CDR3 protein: CASSQDRRGGTEAFF
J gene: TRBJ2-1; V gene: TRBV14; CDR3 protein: CASSQDRVSGYNEQFF
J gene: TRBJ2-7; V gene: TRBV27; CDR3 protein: CASSLYPRTSGYEQYF
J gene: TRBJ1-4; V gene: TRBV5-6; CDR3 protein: CASSGRGPINEKLFF
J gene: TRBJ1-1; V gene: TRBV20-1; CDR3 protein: CSAGGVSEAFF
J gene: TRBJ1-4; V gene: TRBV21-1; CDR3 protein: CASSPRGPVDEKLFF
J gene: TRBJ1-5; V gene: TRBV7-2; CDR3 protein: CASSAWTGGDQPQHF
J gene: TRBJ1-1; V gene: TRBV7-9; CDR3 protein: CASSFWGTGFFMMNTEAFF
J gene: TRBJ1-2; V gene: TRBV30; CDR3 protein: CAWLTGNYGYTF
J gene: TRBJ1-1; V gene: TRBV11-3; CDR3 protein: CASSWDRNTEAFF
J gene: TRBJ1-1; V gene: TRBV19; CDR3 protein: CASSIVVGSNTEAFF
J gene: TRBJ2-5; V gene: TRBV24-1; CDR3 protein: CATRNILAGGQETQYF
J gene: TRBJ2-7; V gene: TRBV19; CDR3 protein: CASSMTGSTTYEQYF
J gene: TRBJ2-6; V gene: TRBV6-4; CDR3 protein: CASSEQGRGGSGANVLTF
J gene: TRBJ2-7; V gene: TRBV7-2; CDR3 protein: CASSLAGTSGSYEQYF
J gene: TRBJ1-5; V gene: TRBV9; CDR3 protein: CASSVGDRSAGQPQHF